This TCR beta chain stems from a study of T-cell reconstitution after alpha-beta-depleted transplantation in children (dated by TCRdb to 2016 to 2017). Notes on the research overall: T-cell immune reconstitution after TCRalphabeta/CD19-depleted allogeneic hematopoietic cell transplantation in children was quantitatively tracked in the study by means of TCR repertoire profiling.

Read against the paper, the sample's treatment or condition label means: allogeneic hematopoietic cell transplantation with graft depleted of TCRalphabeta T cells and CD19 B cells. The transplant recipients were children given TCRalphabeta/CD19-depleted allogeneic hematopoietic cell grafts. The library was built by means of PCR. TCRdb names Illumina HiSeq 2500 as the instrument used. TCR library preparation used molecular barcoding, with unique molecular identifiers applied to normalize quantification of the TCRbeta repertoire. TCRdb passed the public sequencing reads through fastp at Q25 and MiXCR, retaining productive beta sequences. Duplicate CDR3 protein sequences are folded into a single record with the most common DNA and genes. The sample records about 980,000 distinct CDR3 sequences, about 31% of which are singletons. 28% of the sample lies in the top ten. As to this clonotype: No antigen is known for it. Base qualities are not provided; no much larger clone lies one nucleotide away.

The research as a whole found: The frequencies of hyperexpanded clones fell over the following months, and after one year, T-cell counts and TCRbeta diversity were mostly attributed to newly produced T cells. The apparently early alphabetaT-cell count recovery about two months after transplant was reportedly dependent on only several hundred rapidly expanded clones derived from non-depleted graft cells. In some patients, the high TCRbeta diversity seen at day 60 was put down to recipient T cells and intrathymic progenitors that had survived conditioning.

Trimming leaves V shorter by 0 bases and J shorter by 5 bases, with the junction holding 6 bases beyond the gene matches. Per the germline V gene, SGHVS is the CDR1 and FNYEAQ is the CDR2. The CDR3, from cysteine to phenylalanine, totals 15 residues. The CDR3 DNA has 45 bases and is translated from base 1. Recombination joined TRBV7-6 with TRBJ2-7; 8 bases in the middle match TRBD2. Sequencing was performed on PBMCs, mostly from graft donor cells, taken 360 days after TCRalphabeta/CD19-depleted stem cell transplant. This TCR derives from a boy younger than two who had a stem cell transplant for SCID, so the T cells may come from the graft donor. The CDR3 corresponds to CASSLASGGENEQYF. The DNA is TGTGCCAGCAGCTTAGCAAGCGGGGGCGAAAACGAGCAGTACTTC. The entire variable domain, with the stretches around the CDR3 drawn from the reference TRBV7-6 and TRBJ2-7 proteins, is GAGVSQSPRYKVTKRGQDVALRCDPISGHVSLYWYRQALGQGPEFLTYFNYEAQQDKSGLPNDRFSAERPEGSISTLTIQRTEQRDSAMYRCASSLASGGENEQYFGPGTRLTVT.